The 5 T cell receptor beta chains in this list originate from one sample, sequenced in a study of OX40 agonist ivuxolimab in advanced cancers. TCRdb's copy holds only in-frame clones and misses some; the assay was immunoSEQ multiplex PCR. The repertoire includes over 75,000 clones, around 90% of them detected once, and 0.4% to 0.55% sits in the top ten. The specimen was CD4+ or CD8+ T cells sorted from blood, collected in a trial of the OX40 agonist ivuxolimab. All receptors come from an adult with an advanced solid tumor such as melanoma, head and neck, liver or kidney cancer.

The chain joins TRBV4-3 to TRBJ1-3; D uncertain. The germline CDR1 and CDR2 sequences are LGHNA and YSLEER. This CDR3 spans 15 amino acids. Trimming removed 4 bases from V and 0 bases from J, with 10 bases in between. The CDR3 spells CASSRGWSSGNTIYF. The DNA for the CDR3 is TGCGCCAGCAGCCGAGGATGGAGCTCTGGAAACACCATATATTTT.

The chain recombines TRBV19 with TRBJ2-7; 12 nucleotides align to TRBD2. CDR3 size: 14 residues. With V trimmed by 6 bases and J by 7 bases, 7 bases remained unmatched. Germline lookup yields CDR1 LNHDA and CDR2 SQIVND (reference sequence). CDR3 sequence (DNA): TGTGCCAGTAGCATACTAGCGGGAGGTCTGGAGCAGTACTTC. Residues: CASSILAGGLEQYF.

Comments on this clone: Other DNA sequences of this sample code for an identical CDR3. The chain is built from TRBV18 and TRBJ2-5, with 8 nucleotides matching TRBD1. The junction had 3 bases not matched to a gene; V was cut back by 6 bases and J by 3 bases. This CDR3 contains 13 residues. Germline V gene lookup returns CDR1 KGHSH and CDR2 LQKENI. The chain's CDR3 is CASSPGQEETQYF. DNA of the CDR3: TGTGCCAGCTCGCCGGGACAGGAAGAGACCCAGTACTTC.

This rearrangement joins TRBV28 to TRBJ2-5, with D perhaps TRBD1 or TRBD2 (6 bases each). Trimming shortened V by 7 bases and J by 1 base, and 19 bases separated the two germline ends. The CDR3 spans 16 residues. Germline CDR1 and CDR2: MDHEN and SYDVKM. In DNA, the CDR3 is TGTGCCAGCACCCCAGCGGGTTACAGGGTCCAAGAGACCCAGTACTTC. Amino acids: CASTPAGYRVQETQYF.

The chain is built from TRBV10-3 and TRBJ2-1; 7 bases agree with TRBD2. Unmatched junction bases numbered 11, after V lost 6 bases and J lost 0 bases. Germline V gene data show CDR1 as ENHRY and CDR2 as SYGVKD. The CDR3 runs to 17 residues. Here the CDR3 reads CAIRLNSGPSSYNEQFF. CDR3 nucleotides: TGTGCCATCAGATTAAATAGCGGGCCGAGCTCCTACAATGAGCAGTTCTTC.